These T cell receptor beta chains were read from a single sample in a study of PD-1 blockade in classical Hodgkin lymphoma. Produced via immunoSEQ multiplex PCR; TCRdb's table is partial and in-frame only. There are 20,000 to 25,000 clones in the sample; 65% to 90% occur only once, and about 3.1% lies in the top ten. Specimen: CD4+ T cells from blood, collected before the fourth cycle of nivolumab. The receptors were gathered from a human donor with classical Hodgkin lymphoma. Each CDR3 is given with its conserved first and last residue. A D gene is named only where the DNA matches it firmly. Some rows have no size entry. The others give once, few or many, or a class for an expanded clone.

j_call v_call d_call clone_size cdr3_aa cdr3_nt
TRBJ2-3 TRBV6-6 - - CASSRDTNTDTQYF TGTGCCAGCAGTCGGGACACCAACACAGATACGCAGTATTTT
TRBJ1-4 TRBV4-3 - - CASSQFNGGGTNEKLFF TGCGCCAGCAGCCAATTTAACGGGGGGGGTACCAATGAAAAACTGTTTTTT
TRBJ2-7 TRBV30 - once CAVDRRYEQYF TGTGCCGTGGACCGCCGGTACGAGCAGTACTTC
TRBJ2-2 TRBV19 TRBD1 - CASSRTPGTVTGELFF TGTGCCAGTAGTAGAACCCCCGGGACAGTCACCGGGGAGCTGTTTTTT
TRBJ1-5 TRBV6-1 TRBD1 few CASRQGNQPQHF TGTGCCAGCAGACAGGGGAATCAGCCCCAGCATTTT
TRBJ1-6 TRBV6-5 TRBD1 - CASSYTRQGITLHF TGTGCCAGCAGTTACACGAGACAGGGGATCACCCTCCACTTT
TRBJ2-7 TRBV28 - once CASRLGGGGGGYEQYF TGTGCCAGCAGACTTGGCGGGGGAGGGGGAGGGTACGAGCAGTACTTC
TRBJ2-1 TRBV30 TRBD2 - CAWSAGLAVNEQFF TGTGCCTGGAGTGCGGGACTAGCGGTCAATGAGCAGTTCTTC
TRBJ1-3 TRBV19 TRBD1 few CASIPGQGRPGNTIYF TGTGCCAGTATTCCCGGACAGGGGCGCCCTGGAAACACCATATATTTT
TRBJ2-2 TRBV6-6 - - CASRFSTGELFF TGTGCCAGCAGGTTTAGCACCGGGGAGCTGTTTTTT
TRBJ1-1 TRBV2 - - CASSARKLNTEAFF TGTGCCAGCAGTGCAAGGAAGCTGAACACTGAAGCTTTCTTT
TRBJ1-3 TRBV19 - - CASKFDSGNTIYF TGTGCCAGTAAGTTCGACAGTGGAAACACCATATATTTT
TRBJ1-2 TRBV5-1 TRBD1 - CASSPQGSNYGYTF TGCGCCAGCAGCCCACAGGGGTCTAACTATGGCTACACCTTC
TRBJ2-7 TRBV7-9 - - CASSHGQSGREQYF TGTGCCAGCAGCCACGGACAGTCGGGCCGCGAGCAGTACTTC
TRBJ1-1 TRBV30 - - CAWSAADRNTEAFF TGTGCCTGGAGTGCCGCGGACAGGAACACTGAAGCTTTCTTT
TRBJ2-2 TRBV6-5 - - CASSQGGLDTGELFF TGTGCCAGCAGCCAGGGGGGGCTTGACACCGGGGAGCTGTTTTTT
TRBJ1-1 TRBV7-9 - - CASSPSGYPGNTEAFF TGTGCCAGCAGCCCAAGTGGGTATCCGGGAAACACTGAAGCTTTCTTT
TRBJ1-2 TRBV11-2 - - CASSPDLNNYGYTF TGTGCCAGCAGCCCCGACCTAAACAACTATGGCTACACCTTC
TRBJ1-2 TRBV7-2 TRBD1 - CASSLSGGADGYTF TGTGCCAGCAGCTTATCAGGGGGCGCGGATGGCTACACCTTC
TRBJ2-7 TRBV6-5 - - CASSSLTQGRHEQYF TGTGCCAGCAGTTCCCTGACACAGGGTCGTCACGAGCAGTACTTC
TRBJ1-5 TRBV6-6 TRBD1 - CASSSRGQPEPQHF TGTGCCAGCAGTTCACGGGGACAGCCGGAGCCCCAGCATTTT
TRBJ1-6 TRBV28 - - CASTSENSPLHF TGTGCCAGCACCTCGGAGAATTCACCCCTCCACTTT
TRBJ2-7 TRBV6-1 - - CASSWDPPYEQYF TGTGCCAGCAGTTGGGACCCCCCCTACGAGCAGTACTTC
TRBJ2-7 TRBV7-8 - few CASSYDRKTYEQYF TGTGCCAGCAGCTACGACAGAAAAACCTACGAGCAGTACTTC